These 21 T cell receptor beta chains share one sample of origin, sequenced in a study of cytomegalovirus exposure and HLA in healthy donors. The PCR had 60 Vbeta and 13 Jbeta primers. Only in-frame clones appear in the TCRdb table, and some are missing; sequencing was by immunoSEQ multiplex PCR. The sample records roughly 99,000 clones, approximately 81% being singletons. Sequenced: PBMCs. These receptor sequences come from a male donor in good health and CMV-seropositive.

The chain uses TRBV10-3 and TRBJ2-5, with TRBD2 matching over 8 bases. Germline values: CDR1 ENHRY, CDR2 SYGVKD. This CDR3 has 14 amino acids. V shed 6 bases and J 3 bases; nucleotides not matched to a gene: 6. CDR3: CAIRTGLDEETQYF. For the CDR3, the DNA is TGTGCCATCAGGACGGGACTAGATGAAGAGACCCAGTACTTC.

CDR3 sequence (DNA): TGCGCCAGCAGCTTGGCCTCAGGGGTTGACGAAAAACTGTTTTTT. Protein: CASSLASGVDEKLFF. This sequence joins TRBV5-1 and TRBJ1-4; TRBD1 might be the D (6 bases). The CDR3 contains 15 residues. Trimming removed 0 bases at V and 8 bases at J, with 14 bases between. The germline V gene has CDR1 SGHRS and CDR2 YFSETQ.

The CDR3 DNA sequence: TGCAGCGTTGAAGAACCGGGTAACTATGGCTACACCTTC. Its protein product is CSVEEPGNYGYTF. This chain connects TRBV29-1 to TRBJ1-2; D uncertain. CDR1 is SQVTM and CDR2 is ANQGSEA in the germline V gene. The V end lost 0 bases, the J end lost 1 base, and 6 bases lay between the germline ends. The CDR3 runs 13 residues.

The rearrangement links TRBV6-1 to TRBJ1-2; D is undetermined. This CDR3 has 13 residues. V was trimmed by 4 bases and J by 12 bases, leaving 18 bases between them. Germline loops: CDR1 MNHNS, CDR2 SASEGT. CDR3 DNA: TGTGCCAGCAGTGTATCCGGCCGGGTCGCGAACACCTTC. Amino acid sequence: CASSVSGRVANTF.

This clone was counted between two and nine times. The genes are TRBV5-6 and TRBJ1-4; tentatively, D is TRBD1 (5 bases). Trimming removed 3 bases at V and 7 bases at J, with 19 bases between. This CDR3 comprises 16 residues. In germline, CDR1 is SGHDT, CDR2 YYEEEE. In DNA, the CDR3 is TGTGCCAGCAGCTGGGGGGGGTTCAGGGCGACTGAAAAACTGTTTTTT. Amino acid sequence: CASSWGGFRATEKLFF.

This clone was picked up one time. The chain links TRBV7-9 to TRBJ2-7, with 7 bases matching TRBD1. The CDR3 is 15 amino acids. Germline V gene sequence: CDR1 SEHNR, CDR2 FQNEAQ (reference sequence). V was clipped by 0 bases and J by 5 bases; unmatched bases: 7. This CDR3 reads CASSLAGTALDEQYF. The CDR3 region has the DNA TGTGCCAGCAGCTTAGCCGGGACAGCTTTGGACGAGCAGTACTTC.

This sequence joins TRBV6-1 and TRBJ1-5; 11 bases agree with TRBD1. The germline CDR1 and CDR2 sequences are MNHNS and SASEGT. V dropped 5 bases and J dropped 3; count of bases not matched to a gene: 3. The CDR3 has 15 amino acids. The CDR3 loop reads CASSRTGGLNQPQHF. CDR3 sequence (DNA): TGTGCCAGCAGTCGGACAGGGGGCCTCAATCAGCCCCAGCATTTT.

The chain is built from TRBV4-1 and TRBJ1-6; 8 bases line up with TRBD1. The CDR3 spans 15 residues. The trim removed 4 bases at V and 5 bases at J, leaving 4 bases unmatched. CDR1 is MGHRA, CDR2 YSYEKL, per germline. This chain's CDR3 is CASSLTGGDNSPLHF. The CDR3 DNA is TGCGCCAGCAGCCTCACAGGGGGGGATAATTCACCCCTCCACTTT.

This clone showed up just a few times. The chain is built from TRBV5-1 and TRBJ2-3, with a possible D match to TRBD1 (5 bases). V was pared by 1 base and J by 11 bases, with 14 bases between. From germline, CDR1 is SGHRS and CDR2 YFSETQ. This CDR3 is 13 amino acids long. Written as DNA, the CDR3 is TGCGCCAGCAGCTTGACAGGTGACTCCCTGCAGTATTTT. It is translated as CASSLTGDSLQYF. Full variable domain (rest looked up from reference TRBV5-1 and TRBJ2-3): KAGVTQTPRYLIKTRGQQVTLSCSPISGHRSVSWYQQTPGQGLQFLFEYFSETQRNKGNFPGRFSGRQFSNSRSEMNVSTLELGDSALYLCASSLTGDSLQYFGPGTRLTVL.

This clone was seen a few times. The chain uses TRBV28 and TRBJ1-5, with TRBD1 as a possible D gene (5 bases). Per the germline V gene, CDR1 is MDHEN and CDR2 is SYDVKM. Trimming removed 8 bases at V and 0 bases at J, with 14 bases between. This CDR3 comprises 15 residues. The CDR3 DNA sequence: TGTGCCAGCTCGTCGGCAGGGCCTAGCAATCAGCCCCAGCATTTT. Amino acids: CASSSAGPSNQPQHF.

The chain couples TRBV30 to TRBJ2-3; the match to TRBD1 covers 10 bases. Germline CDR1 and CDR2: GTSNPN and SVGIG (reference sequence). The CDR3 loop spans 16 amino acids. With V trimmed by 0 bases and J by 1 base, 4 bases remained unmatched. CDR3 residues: CAWSVRGTGGTDTQYF. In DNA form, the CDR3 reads TGTGCCTGGAGTGTACGAGGGACAGGGGGCACAGATACGCAGTATTTT.

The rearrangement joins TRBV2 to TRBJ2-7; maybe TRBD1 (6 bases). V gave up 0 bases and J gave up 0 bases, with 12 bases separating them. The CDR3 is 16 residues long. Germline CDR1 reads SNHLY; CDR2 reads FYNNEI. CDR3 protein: CASSEARQGISYEQYF. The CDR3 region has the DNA TGTGCCAGCAGTGAAGCGCGGCAGGGGATCTCCTACGAGCAGTACTTC.

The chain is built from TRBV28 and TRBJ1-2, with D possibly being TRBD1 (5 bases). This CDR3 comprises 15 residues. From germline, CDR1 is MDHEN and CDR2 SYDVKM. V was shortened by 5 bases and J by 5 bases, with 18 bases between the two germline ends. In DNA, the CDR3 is TGTGCCAGCAGTCGCGGAGGGTCGGGGGAATATGGCTACACCTTC. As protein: CASSRGGSGEYGYTF.

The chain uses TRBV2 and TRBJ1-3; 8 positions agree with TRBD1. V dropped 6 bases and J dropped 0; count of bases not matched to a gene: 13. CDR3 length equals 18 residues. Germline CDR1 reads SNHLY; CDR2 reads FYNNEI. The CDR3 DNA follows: TGTGCCAGCAGCGCATGGCGACAGGGGAACCGCTCTGGAAACACCATATATTTT. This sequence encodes CASSAWRQGNRSGNTIYF.

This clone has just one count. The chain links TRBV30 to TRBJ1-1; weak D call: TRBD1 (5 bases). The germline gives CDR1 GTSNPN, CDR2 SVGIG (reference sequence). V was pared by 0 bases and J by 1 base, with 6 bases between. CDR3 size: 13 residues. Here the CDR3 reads CAWSVQENTEAFF. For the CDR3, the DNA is TGTGCCTGGAGTGTACAGGAGAACACTGAAGCTTTCTTT.

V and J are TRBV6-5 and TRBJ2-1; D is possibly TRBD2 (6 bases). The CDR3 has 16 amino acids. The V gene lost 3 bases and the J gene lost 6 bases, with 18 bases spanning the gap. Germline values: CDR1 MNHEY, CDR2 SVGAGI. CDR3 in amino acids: CASSYGAGPRSNEQFF. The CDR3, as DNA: TGTGCCAGCAGTTATGGTGCGGGGCCCCGGTCCAATGAGCAGTTCTTC.

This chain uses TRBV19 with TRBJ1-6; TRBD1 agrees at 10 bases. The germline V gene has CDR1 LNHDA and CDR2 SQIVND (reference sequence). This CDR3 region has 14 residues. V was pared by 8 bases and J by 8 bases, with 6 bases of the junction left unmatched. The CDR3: CASAPTGGDSPLHF. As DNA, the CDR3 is TGTGCCAGTGCCCCGACAGGGGGCGATTCACCCCTCCACTTT.

The CDR3 sequence is CASTLDRSPRRGEYTEAFF. The CDR3 DNA reads as TGTGCCAGCACCCTAGACCGGTCGCCTCGCAGGGGCGAATACACTGAAGCTTTCTTT. This sequence joins TRBV5-4 and TRBJ1-1, with D possibly matching TRBD1 (6 bases). This CDR3 region has 19 residues. Between the trimmed V and J ends, which lost 6 bases and 3 bases, there was a span of 30 bases. Germline CDR1 and CDR2: SGHNT and YYREEE (reference sequence).

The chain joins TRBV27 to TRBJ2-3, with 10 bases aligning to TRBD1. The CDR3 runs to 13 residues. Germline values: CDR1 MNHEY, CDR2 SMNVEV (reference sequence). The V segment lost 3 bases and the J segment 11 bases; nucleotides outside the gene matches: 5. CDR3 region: CASSFRTGGGQYF. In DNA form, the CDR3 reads TGTGCCAGCAGTTTCCGGACAGGGGGTGGGCAGTATTTT.

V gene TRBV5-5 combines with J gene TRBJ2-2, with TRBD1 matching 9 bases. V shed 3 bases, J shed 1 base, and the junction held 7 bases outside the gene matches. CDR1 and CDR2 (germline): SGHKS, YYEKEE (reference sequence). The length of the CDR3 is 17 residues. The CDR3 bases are TGTGCCAGCAGCTGGGGACAGGGCGTATTGAACACCGGGGAGCTGTTTTTT. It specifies CASSWGQGVLNTGELFF.

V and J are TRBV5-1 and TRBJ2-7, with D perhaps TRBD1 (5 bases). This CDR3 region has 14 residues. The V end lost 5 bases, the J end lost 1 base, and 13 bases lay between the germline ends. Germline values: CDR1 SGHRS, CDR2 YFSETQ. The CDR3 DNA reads TGCGCCAGCAGAGTCTCCAGGGTATCCTACGAGCAGTACTTC. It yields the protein CASRVSRVSYEQYF.